Listed below are T cell receptor beta chains from one sample, sequenced in a study of CD8 T cells in ankylosing spondylitis. TCRdb called the 5' RACE reads again in MiXCR, with one record for every CDR3 protein. This table holds about 30,000 distinct CDR3 sequences, approximately 15% found once. What was sequenced was blood. Receptors were obtained from a male donor with ankylosing spondylitis or in good health (not recorded which). The CDR3 runs from the conserved cysteine through the conserved F or W.

V gene	J gene	CDR3 protein
TRBV15	TRBJ2-3	CATSREGWSTDTQYF
TRBV11-2	TRBJ2-5	CASSRQGQETQYF
TRBV7-2	TRBJ2-1	CASSLIAGVDEQFF
TRBV11-2	TRBJ2-7	CASSLKGDEQYF
TRBV12-3/TRBV12-4	TRBJ2-3	CASRQGAGDTQYF
TRBV5-1	TRBJ2-1	CASSLGRGTGSRRQFF
TRBV4-3	TRBJ2-1	CASSQERDRYNEQFF
TRBV7-2	TRBJ2-2	CASSLFSGPNTGELFF
TRBV6-5	TRBJ2-1	CASSRGTSGTGNEQFF
TRBV19	TRBJ2-2	CASSYRNGGAGELFF
TRBV28	TRBJ2-2	CASSSRTNTGELFF
TRBV5-1	TRBJ2-2	CASRSGTGGPGELFF
TRBV4-3	TRBJ1-5	CASSQTGSNQPQHF
TRBV4-2	TRBJ2-3	CASSRGATDTQYF
TRBV12-3/TRBV12-4	TRBJ2-4	CASRSTVGKNIQYF
TRBV19	TRBJ2-2	CASSPRDIANTGELFF
TRBV4-3	TRBJ2-2	CASSQDVAASGGAGELFF
TRBV7-2	TRBJ2-3	CASSREAPDTQYF
TRBV29-1	TRBJ1-1	CSVLGQGTEAFF
TRBV3-1	TRBJ1-1	CASSQGTEAFF
TRBV29-1	TRBJ1-1	CSVERQGGTEAFF
TRBV7-3	TRBJ2-3	CASSLTSAVGTDTQYF
TRBV20-1	TRBJ2-2	CSAPGPVPPGELFF
TRBV20-1	TRBJ1-1	CSALGNTEAFF
TRBV29-1	TRBJ2-1	CSVEIGVGQFF
TRBV12-3/TRBV12-4	TRBJ1-4	CASSFSTGSEKLFF
TRBV28	TRBJ2-7	CASSLFLAGTYEQYF
TRBV4-3	TRBJ2-2	CASSQRANRVSAGELFF
TRBV27	TRBJ2-5	CASSLATSYQETQYF
TRBV29-1	TRBJ2-1	CSVERAKNNEQFF
TRBV4-3	TRBJ1-5	CASSQVSNQPQHF
TRBV28	TRBJ1-6	CASGWSPLHF
TRBV12-3/TRBV12-4	TRBJ2-5	CASSLDVIQYF
TRBV6-6	TRBJ1-2	CASSSRTGEANYGYTF
TRBV20-1	TRBJ2-5	CSARVEETQYF
TRBV27	TRBJ2-2	CASSLGLAGELFF
TRBV12-5	TRBJ2-2	CASSALTGELFF
TRBV12-3/TRBV12-4	TRBJ1-5	CASRPTGGDQPQHF
TRBV7-2	TRBJ2-1	CASSLVLYNEQFF
TRBV6-6	TRBJ1-4	CASSYTRGSNEKLFF
TRBV7-9	TRBJ2-7	CASSLTGTGYSEQYF
TRBV29-1	TRBJ2-3	CSVATSGKTDTQYF
TRBV12-3/TRBV12-4	TRBJ2-2	CASSDPSGGNTGELFF
TRBV28	TRBJ2-4	CASRAGGSGNIQYF
TRBV7-2	TRBJ2-1	CASSSTPTSGRANEQFF
TRBV11-3	TRBJ2-3	CASSRRGNIDTQYF
TRBV29-1	TRBJ2-2	CSARVRRELFF
TRBV20-1	TRBJ1-1	CSARQITEAFF
TRBV5-6	TRBJ2-3	CASSLVSGGTRTDTQYF
TRBV5-1	TRBJ2-3	CASSSYSTDTQYF
TRBV7-7	TRBJ2-5	CASSLGERGTQYF
TRBV11-2	TRBJ2-1	CASRQLAGTRNEQFF
TRBV4-1	TRBJ2-4	CASSQDSPGQGADIQYF
TRBV29-1	TRBJ1-3	CSARLGNTIYF